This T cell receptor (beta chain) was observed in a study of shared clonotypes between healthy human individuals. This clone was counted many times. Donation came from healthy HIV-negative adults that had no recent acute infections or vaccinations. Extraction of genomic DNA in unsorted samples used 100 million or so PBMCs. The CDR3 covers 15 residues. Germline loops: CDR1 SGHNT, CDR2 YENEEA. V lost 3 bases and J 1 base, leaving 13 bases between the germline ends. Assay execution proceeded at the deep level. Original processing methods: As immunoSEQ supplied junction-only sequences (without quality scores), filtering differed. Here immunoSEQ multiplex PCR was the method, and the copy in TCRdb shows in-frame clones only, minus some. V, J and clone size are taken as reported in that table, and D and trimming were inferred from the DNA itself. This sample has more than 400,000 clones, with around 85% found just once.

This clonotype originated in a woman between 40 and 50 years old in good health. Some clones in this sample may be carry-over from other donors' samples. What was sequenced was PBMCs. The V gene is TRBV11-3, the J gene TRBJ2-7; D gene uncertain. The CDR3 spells CASSFDTTRSYEQYF. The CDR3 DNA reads TGTGCCAGCAGCTTTGATACTACCCGATCCTACGAGCAGTACTTC.